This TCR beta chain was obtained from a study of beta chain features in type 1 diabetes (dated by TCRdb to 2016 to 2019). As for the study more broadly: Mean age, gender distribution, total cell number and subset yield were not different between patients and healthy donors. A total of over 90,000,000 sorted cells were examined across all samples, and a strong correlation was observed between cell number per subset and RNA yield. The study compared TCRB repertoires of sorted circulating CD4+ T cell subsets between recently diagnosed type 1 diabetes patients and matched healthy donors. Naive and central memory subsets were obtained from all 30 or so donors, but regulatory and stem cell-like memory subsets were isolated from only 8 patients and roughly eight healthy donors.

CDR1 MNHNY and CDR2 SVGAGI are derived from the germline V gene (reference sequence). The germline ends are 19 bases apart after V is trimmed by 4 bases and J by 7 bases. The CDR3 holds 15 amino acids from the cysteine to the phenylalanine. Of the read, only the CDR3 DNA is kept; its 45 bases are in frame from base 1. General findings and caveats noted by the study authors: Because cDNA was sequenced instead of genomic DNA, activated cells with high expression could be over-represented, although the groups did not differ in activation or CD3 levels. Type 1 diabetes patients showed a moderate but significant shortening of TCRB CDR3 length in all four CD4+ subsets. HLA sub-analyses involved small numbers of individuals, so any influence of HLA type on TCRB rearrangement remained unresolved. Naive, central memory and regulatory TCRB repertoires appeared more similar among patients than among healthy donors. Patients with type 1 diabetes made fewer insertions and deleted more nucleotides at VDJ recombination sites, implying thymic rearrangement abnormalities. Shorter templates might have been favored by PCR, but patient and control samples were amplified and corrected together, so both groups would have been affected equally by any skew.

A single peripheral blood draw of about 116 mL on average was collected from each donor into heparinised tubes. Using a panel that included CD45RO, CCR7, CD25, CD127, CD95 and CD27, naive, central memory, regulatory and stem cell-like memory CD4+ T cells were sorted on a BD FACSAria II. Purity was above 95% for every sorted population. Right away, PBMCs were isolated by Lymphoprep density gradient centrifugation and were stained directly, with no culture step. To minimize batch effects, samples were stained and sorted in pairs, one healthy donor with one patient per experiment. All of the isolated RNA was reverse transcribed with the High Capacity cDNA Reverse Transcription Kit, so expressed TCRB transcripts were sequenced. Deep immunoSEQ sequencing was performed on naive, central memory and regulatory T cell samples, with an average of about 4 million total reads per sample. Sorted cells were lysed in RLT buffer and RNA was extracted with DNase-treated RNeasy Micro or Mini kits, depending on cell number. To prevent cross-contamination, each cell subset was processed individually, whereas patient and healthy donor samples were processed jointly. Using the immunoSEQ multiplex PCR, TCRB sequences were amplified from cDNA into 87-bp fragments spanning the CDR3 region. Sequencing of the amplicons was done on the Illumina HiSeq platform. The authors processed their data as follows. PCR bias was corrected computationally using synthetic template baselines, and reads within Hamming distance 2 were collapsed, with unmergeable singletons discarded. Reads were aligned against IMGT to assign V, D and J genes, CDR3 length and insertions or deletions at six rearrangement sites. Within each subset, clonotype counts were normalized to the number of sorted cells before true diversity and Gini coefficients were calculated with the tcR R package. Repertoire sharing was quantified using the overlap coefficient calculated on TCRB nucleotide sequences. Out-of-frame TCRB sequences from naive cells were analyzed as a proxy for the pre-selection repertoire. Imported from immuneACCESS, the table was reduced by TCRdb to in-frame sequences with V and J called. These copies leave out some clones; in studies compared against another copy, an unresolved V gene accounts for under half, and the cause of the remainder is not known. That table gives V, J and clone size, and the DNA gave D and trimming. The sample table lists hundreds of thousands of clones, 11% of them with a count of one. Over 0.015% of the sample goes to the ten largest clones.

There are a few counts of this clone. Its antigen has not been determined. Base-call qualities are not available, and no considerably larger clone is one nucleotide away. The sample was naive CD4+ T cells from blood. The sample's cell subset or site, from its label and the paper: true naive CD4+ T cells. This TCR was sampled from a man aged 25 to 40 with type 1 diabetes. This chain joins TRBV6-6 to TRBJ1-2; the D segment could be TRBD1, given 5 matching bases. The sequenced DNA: TGTGCCAGCAGTTCCGCGGTTACAGGCAAGGGTGGCTACACCTTC. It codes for CASSSAVTGKGGYTF.